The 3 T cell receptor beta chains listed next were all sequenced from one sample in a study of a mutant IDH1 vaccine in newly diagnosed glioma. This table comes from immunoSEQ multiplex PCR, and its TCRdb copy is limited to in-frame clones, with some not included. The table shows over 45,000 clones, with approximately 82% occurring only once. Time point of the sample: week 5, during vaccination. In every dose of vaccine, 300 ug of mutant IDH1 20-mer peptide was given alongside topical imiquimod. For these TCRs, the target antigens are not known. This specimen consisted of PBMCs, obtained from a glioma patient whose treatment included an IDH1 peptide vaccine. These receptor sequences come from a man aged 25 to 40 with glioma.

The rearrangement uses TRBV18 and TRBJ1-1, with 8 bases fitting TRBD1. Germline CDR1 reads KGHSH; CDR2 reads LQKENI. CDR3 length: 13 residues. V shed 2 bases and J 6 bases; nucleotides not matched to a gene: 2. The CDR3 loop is CASSPGTGSEAFF. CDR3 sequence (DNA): TGTGCCAGCTCACCAGGGACAGGCTCTGAAGCTTTCTTT.

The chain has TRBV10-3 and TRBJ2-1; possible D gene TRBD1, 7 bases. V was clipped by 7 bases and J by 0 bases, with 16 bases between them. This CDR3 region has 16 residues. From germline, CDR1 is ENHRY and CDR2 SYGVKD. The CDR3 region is CAINSRGESSYNEQFF. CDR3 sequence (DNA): TGTGCCATCAATTCCAGGGGGGAGAGCTCCTACAATGAGCAGTTCTTC.

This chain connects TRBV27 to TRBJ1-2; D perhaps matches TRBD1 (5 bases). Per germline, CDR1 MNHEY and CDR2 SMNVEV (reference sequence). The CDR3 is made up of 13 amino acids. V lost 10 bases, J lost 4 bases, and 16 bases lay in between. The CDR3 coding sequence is TGTGCCACCGCCGACGGGGCTAGCTATGGCTACACCTTC. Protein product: CATADGASYGYTF.